A single sample is the source of the 20 T cell receptor beta chains below, sequenced in a study of T cells in Graves' hyperthyroidism and ophthalmopathy. Amplification of TCR beta CDR3 regions was performed using RNA transcripts as template. Researchers ran a first-round RT-PCR on the TCR CDR3 using the HTBI primer set. MiXCR, run by TCRdb on the multiplex PCR reads, gives a single entry per CDR3 protein. The table includes about half a million distinct CDR3 sequences, 20% to 25% detected once. The source material was blood. These receptors all stem from a young man with Graves' hyperthyroidism.

The V and J genes are TRBV28 and TRBJ1-2, with D uncertain. The CDR3 covers 14 residues. V lost 7 bases to trimming and J lost 5 bases, with 17 bases between them. CDR1 and CDR2 (germline): MDHEN, SYDVKM. CDR3 region: CASNPGEGLYGYTF. CDR3 sequence (DNA): TGTGCCAGCAACCCCGGGGAGGGCCTTTATGGCTACACCTTC.

A few counts support this clonotype. This chain links TRBV30 with TRBJ1-2; the match to TRBD1 covers 11 bases. The CDR3 totals 16 residues. J gave up 8 bases and V 0 bases, and 11 bases lay outside the gene matches. Germline CDR1 is GTSNPN and CDR2 is SVGIG (reference sequence). This CDR3 is CAWSVLGGQGASGYTF. The CDR3 coding sequence is TGTGCCTGGAGTGTACTCGGAGGACAGGGGGCGTCCGGCTACACCTTC.

This clonotype was counted many times. The chain joins TRBV28 to TRBJ1-2; D is possibly TRBD1 (5 bases). V lost 4 bases to trimming and J lost 8 bases, with 11 bases between them. The V gene's germline CDR1 is MDHEN and CDR2 SYDVKM. The CDR3 totals 12 residues. In DNA, the CDR3 is TGTGCCAGCAGTTCGGGACCCCGCGGCTACACCTTC. It encodes CASSSGPRGYTF.

This clonotype was recorded many times. V gene TRBV6-5 combines with J gene TRBJ2-5, with D perhaps matching TRBD1 or TRBD2 (5 bases each). Deletions cut 0 bases from V and 4 bases from J, with 15 bases between. CDR1 and CDR2 (germline): MNHEY, SVGAGI. The CDR3 consists of 16 residues. The CDR3 reads CASSYSLGARGETQYF. The CDR3 coding sequence is TGTGCCAGCAGTTACTCACTAGGGGCCCGGGGAGAGACCCAGTACTTC.

The V call is TRBV14, the J call TRBJ2-7; TRBD1 matches at 7 bases. Per germline, CDR1 SGHDN and CDR2 FVKESK. The CDR3 sequence is 17 residues long. V was clipped by 4 bases and J by 0 bases; unmatched bases: 12. The CDR3 DNA follows: TGTGCCAGCAGCCCGGGACAGAAATTTTGGGCCTCCTACGAGCAGTACTTC. The encoded protein is CASSPGQKFWASYEQYF.

This clonotype was observed at least ten times. The chain carries TRBV12-5 and TRBJ1-3; D unclear. Germline CDR1 is LGHNT and CDR2 is FRNRAP. The ends were cut back, 2 bases at V and 8 bases at J, with 7 bases in the middle. The CDR3 totals 12 residues. This CDR3 is CASGLIGDTIYF. The CDR3 DNA reads TGTGCTAGTGGTTTGATCGGAGACACCATATATTTT.

This clonotype has a count of ten or more. Here the CDR3 DNA reads TGTGCCAGCACCAATCGGGGGGCAACCTACGAGCAGTACTTC. Translation gives CASTNRGATYEQYF. V usage is TRBV6-1 and J usage is TRBJ2-7, with D perhaps TRBD2 (7 bases). The V end was cut by 7 bases, the J end by 2 bases, with 15 bases between. CDR3 length: 14 amino acids. CDR1 and CDR2 (germline): MNHNS, SASEGT.

This clonotype was seen many times. This CDR3 is CASSLSWRADATGELFF. The CDR3 DNA is TGTGCCAGCAGTTTGAGTTGGCGGGCAGACGCCACCGGGGAGCTGTTTTTT. The rearrangement joins TRBV12-3 or TRBV12-4 to TRBJ2-2, with D tentatively TRBD2 (5 bases). V lost 3 bases and J lost 4, with 18 bases in between. This CDR3 is built from 17 residues.

This clonotype was counted at least ten times. The chain employs TRBV27 and TRBJ1-1; 10 bases align to TRBD1. The V gene's germline CDR1 is MNHEY and CDR2 SMNVEV (reference sequence). CDR3 length: 16 amino acids. Trimming removed 6 bases from V and 0 bases from J; junction bases left unmatched: 7. This CDR3 is CASRPDRGRLNTEAFF. DNA of the CDR3: TGTGCCAGCAGGCCCGACAGGGGGCGGCTGAACACTGAAGCTTTCTTT.

This clonotype has ten or more counts. This chain links TRBV4-2 with TRBJ2-7, with 8 bases lining up with TRBD1. V gave up 1 base and J gave up 4 bases; unmatched junction bases: 9. Germline-derived CDR1 and CDR2 are LGHNA and YNFKEQ. This CDR3 is built from 16 residues. The CDR3 spells CASSQALGQGGYEQYF. The CDR3 DNA reads TGTGCCAGCAGCCAAGCGCTCGGACAGGGAGGATACGAGCAGTACTTC.

This clonotype occurred many times. The chain employs TRBV20-1 and TRBJ1-5; D is unclear. CDR1 and CDR2 (germline): DFQATT, SNEGSKA (reference sequence). The CDR3 runs 12 residues. V gave up 2 bases and J gave up 3 bases, with 5 bases separating them. CDR3 coding DNA: TGCAGTGCTAGAATGTACAATCAGCCCCAGCATTTT. Translating gives CSARMYNQPQHF.

Ten or more counts support this clonotype. The chain couples TRBV9 to TRBJ1-2; 11 positions agree with TRBD1. CDR1 and CDR2 from the germline V gene are SGDLS and YYNGEE. The J segment lost 3 bases and the V segment lost 0 bases, leaving 4 bases of the junction unmatched. The length of the CDR3 is 16 residues. For the CDR3, the DNA is TGTGCCAGCAGCGTAGACAGGACAGGGGGCTACTATGGCTACACCTTC. Its protein is CASSVDRTGGYYGYTF.

At least ten counts were recorded for this clonotype. The J gene is TRBJ2-2, the V gene TRBV28; D may be TRBD1 (5 bases). The CDR3 runs to 14 residues. Germline V gene lookup returns CDR1 MDHEN and CDR2 SYDVKM. V was shortened by 7 bases and J by 5 bases, with 14 bases between the two germline ends. The CDR3 coding sequence is TGTGCCAGCATGTTCCAGGGTCATACCGGGGAGCTGTTTTTT. Translation: CASMFQGHTGELFF.

This clonotype showed up many times. The DNA of the CDR3 is TGTGCCAGGATTGTACAGGGCACCGGGGAGCTGTTTTTT. It translates to CARIVQGTGELFF. The chain recombines TRBV2 with TRBJ2-2; possible D gene TRBD1, 6 bases. CDR3 length equals 13 residues. From germline, CDR1 is SNHLY and CDR2 FYNNEI. Trimming stripped 9 bases from V and 4 bases from J, with 12 bases between.

In the case of this clonotype: Compared with germline, one end of the junction differs, possibly owing to a read error. The chain is built from TRBV6-5 and TRBJ2-4, with D possibly being TRBD1 (6 bases). In germline, CDR1 is MNHEY, CDR2 SVGAGI. This CDR3 has 14 amino acids. The CDR3 here is CASSYRVPKNIKYF. In DNA form, the CDR3 reads TGTGCCAGCAGCTACAGGGTTCCCAAAAACATTAAGTACTTC.

This clonotype was observed many times. The gene calls are TRBV24-1 and TRBJ1-1; weak D call: TRBD1 (5 bases). V was trimmed by 0 bases and J by 6 bases, leaving 7 bases between them. The CDR3 is 13 residues long. The V gene's germline CDR1 is KGHDR and CDR2 SFDVKD. The CDR3 region has the DNA TGTGCCACCAGTGATTTGACAGGAGCTGAAGCTTTCTTT. Translated, it gives CATSDLTGAEAFF.

This clonotype was seen ten or more times. The chain recombines TRBV10-3 with TRBJ2-5, with 7 bases identical to TRBD2. CDR1 ENHRY and CDR2 SYGVKD come from the germline V gene. Unmatched junction bases numbered 9, after V lost 2 bases and J lost 0 bases. This CDR3 has 17 amino acids. The CDR3 here is CAISEPTSEINQETQYF. CDR3 nucleotide sequence: TGTGCCATCAGTGAGCCCACTAGCGAAATCAACCAAGAGACCCAGTACTTC.

A remark on this clonotype: A read error is possible here, since a much larger clone lies one base away. The J gene is TRBJ2-7, the V gene TRBV11-2; 12 nucleotides match TRBD2. The V gene's germline CDR1 is SGHAT and CDR2 FQNNGV. With 5 bases clipped from V and 4 bases from J, the junction kept 9 bases outside the gene matches. The CDR3 contains 16 residues. The CDR3 nucleotides are TGTGCCAGCAGCCAGACTAGCGGGGGACGATTATACGAGCAGTACTTC. Its protein is CASSQTSGGRLYEQYF.

The chain joins TRBV15 to TRBJ1-4; D may be TRBD1 (5 bases). Germline V CDR1 and CDR2: LNHNV, YYDKDF (reference sequence). The V gene lost 8 bases and the J gene lost 6 bases, with 19 bases spanning the gap. This CDR3 has 15 amino acids. CDR3 loop: CATGSIGEEDEKLFF. The CDR3 DNA sequence: TGTGCCACCGGATCTATAGGGGAGGAGGATGAAAAACTGTTTTTT.

This chain links TRBV6-2 or TRBV6-3 with TRBJ2-7, with D unresolved. V lost 2 bases and J lost 0, with 5 bases in between. The CDR3 sequence is 13 residues long. CDR1 MNHEY and CDR2 SVGEGT come from the germline V gene. The CDR3 bases are TGTGCCAGCAGTTACATCTACTCCTACGAGCAGTACTTC. This sequence encodes CASSYIYSYEQYF.